A single T cell receptor (beta chain) is shown here with its context. Reverse transcription of about 0.45 to 1 ug RNA was performed with random hexamers. The method of amplification for TCR beta CDR3 was immunoSEQ multiplex PCR, covering 54 Vbeta and 13 Jbeta. In TCRdb, the immunoSEQ multiplex PCR reads were re-called with MiXCR into one record per CDR3 protein. The sample has 90,000 to 150,000 distinct CDR3 sequences; approximately 91% are singletons. These data come from a study of CD8 T cells in Susac syndrome. The CDR3 contains 14 residues. After removal of 5 bases from V and 4 bases from J, the junction contained 7 bases not matched to a gene. CDR1 and CDR2 from the germline V gene are MNHEY and SVGEGT.

The sample comprised CD4+ T cells from PBMCs. The source is a human donor in good health. This sequence joins TRBV6-2 or TRBV6-3 and TRBJ1-1; 7 bases line up with TRBD1. The CDR3: CASSPHTGATEAFF. The CDR3 DNA follows: TGTGCCAGCAGTCCTCACACAGGGGCCACTGAAGCTTTCTTT.